This T cell receptor (beta chain) appears in the sequencing data of a study of shared T cell receptors in the human thymus. Sequenced by immunoSEQ multiplex PCR; TCRdb stores in-frame clones only, minus some. The sample consists of under 700,000 clones, 75% to 85% of them appearing once. The same data also went into a second study, on human thymus T cells.

Sequenced: thymocytes. This TCR was sampled from a boy younger than two with a congenital heart defect.

CDR3 nucleotide sequence: TGTGCCAGCAGCTACAAAAGGGGTGAGCAGTTCTTC. It specifies CASSYKRGEQFF. The gene calls are TRBV7-9 and TRBJ2-1; D possibly corresponds to TRBD1 (5 bases). V was cut by 4 bases and J by 9 bases, with 10 bases left in between. The CDR3 is 12 residues long. From germline, CDR1 is SEHNR and CDR2 FQNEAQ (reference sequence).